This TCR beta chain is drawn from a study of beta chain features in type 1 diabetes. Across the whole study: Investigators examined roughly 99,000,000 sorted cells across all samples.

Reverse transcribing all isolated RNA meant expressed TCRB transcripts were sequenced. This table comes from immunoSEQ multiplex PCR, and its TCRdb copy is limited to in-frame clones, with some not included. The sample includes 400,000 to 500,000 clones, about 14% of them seen just once. Germline V CDR1 and CDR2: LGHNA, YSLEER. The V and J ends lost 0 bases and 0 bases, in that order; junction bases with no gene match: 5. The CDR3 runs 16 residues. Sort purity for all populations was recorded as exceeding 98%. Sample: naive CD4+ T cells from blood. The chain uses TRBV4-3 and TRBJ2-7; 7 nucleotides line up with TRBD1. This sequence was found in a man under 40 in good health. The CDR3 DNA is TGCGCCAGCAGCCAAGAACAGGGGCACGGCTCCTACGAGCAGTACTTC. Protein: CASSQEQGHGSYEQYF.